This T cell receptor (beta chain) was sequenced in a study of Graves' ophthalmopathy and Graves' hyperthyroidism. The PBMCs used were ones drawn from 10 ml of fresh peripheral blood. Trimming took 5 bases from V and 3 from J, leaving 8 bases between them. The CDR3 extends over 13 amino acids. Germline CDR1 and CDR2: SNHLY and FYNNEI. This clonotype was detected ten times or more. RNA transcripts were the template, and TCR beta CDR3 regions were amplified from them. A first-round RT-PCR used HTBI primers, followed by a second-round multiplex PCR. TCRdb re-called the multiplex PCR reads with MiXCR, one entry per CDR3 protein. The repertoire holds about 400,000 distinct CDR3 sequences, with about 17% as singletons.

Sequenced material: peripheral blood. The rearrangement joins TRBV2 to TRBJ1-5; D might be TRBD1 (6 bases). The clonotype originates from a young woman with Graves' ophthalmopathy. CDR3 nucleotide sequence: TGTGCCAGCAGTAACAGGGACAATCAGCCCCAGCATTTT. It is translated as CASSNRDNQPQHF.